The clone carrying this TCR beta chain was picked up a small number of times. The antigen is not known. TCR sequencing used cDNA made by reverse transcription of extracted RNA. The data were produced by immunoSEQ multiplex PCR, yet TCRdb's version contains in-frame clones alone and is incomplete. In the table there are roughly 140,000 clones, approximately 51% of which are singletons. V was clipped by 7 bases and J by 3 bases, with 16 bases between them. The CDR3 runs to 14 residues. Germline values: CDR1 SQVTM, CDR2 ANQGSEA. This sample was taken from a study of CD8+ T cells in alopecia areata. Study-wide results and limits: Compared with mice, patients displayed less clear TCR sharing, possibly for HLA-related reasons.

Collected material from alopecia areata patients comprised lesional scalp punch biopsies and peripheral blood. Sorted populations comprised CD4+ and CD8+ T cells obtained from PBMCs. The source was CD4+ T cells sorted from blood, collected at week 0. This clonotype originated in a human donor with alopecia areata. The rearrangement uses TRBV29-1 and TRBJ2-1, with a possible D match to TRBD2 (6 bases). The CDR3 here is CSDRLARGYNEQFF. The CDR3, as DNA: TGCAGCGACCGTCTAGCGAGGGGCTACAATGAGCAGTTCTTC.